Listed below are T cell receptor beta chains from one sample, sequenced in a study of T cells in Graves' hyperthyroidism and ophthalmopathy. One entry per CDR3 protein, called by TCRdb with MiXCR from the multiplex PCR reads. Here the sample spans 600,000 to 800,000 distinct CDR3 sequences, approximately 40% being singletons. The sequenced sample was blood. Receptors were obtained from a woman between 40 and 55 years old with Graves' hyperthyroidism. CDR3s include the opening cysteine and the closing phenylalanine or tryptophan. The order of the fields is clone size, J gene, V gene, D gene, CDR3 DNA, CDR3 protein. D genes are given only for firm matches. Expanded clones are given a class, and other clones once, few, many or no size at all.

. TRBJ2-6 TRBV5-6 . TGTGCCAGCAGTCACGGTTGGGGTAAGGGACGTGCCAACGTCCTGACTTTC CASSHGWGKGRANVLTF
many TRBJ1-2 TRBV7-2 . TGTGCCAGCAGCCTAATCAGGGAGGAGGGCTACACCTTC CASSLIREEGYTF
. TRBJ1-1 TRBV7-8 . TGTGTCAGCAGCTTGAGAGCAGGAACTGAAGCTTTCTTT CVSSLRAGTEAFF
. TRBJ2-3 TRBV2 . TGTGCCACCCAGGGGGGTCCTAGCGTGGACACAGATACGCAGTATTTT CATQGGPSVDTDTQYF
few TRBJ2-7 TRBV19 TRBD1 TGTGCCAGTAGTATAAAGGGACAGGGACCCTACGAGCAGTACTTC CASSIKGQGPYEQYF
many TRBJ2-5 TRBV7-9 . TGTGCCAGCAGCCCGGACGGGCTACTACTCCAAGAGACCCAGTACTTC CASSPDGLLLQETQYF
. TRBJ2-7 TRBV4-3 . TGCGCCAGCAGCCAAGAACGAGGACTTGGGGCCTACGAGCAGTACTTC CASSQERGLGAYEQYF
. TRBJ1-5 TRBV19 . TGTGCCAGTAGTATGCTGACGGGAGGGCGTGATGAGCAGCCCCAGCATTTT CASSMLTGGRDEQPQHF
many TRBJ1-2 TRBV20-1 . TGCAGTGCTGGACCCTATGGCTACACCTTC CSAGPYGYTF
many TRBJ1-5 TRBV19 . TGTGCCAGTAGTATTGGCAGGGGCAATCAGCCCCAGCATTTT CASSIGRGNQPQHF
. TRBJ2-5 TRBV7-7 . TGTGCTAGCAGCCTTACTAGAGGGTCAGAGACCCAGTACTTC CASSLTRGSETQYF
. TRBJ2-1 TRBV29-1 . TGCAGCGTTGATGGGCAGGTTTACAATGAGCAGTTCTTC CSVDGQVYNEQFF
many TRBJ2-5 TRBV29-1 . TGCAGCGTTCAGGGGTTCCAAGAGACCCAGTACTTC CSVQGFQETQYF
. TRBJ1-5 TRBV20-1 TRBD1 TGCAGTGCTAGAGATCGACAGGGGTTACAGCCCCAGCATTTT CSARDRQGLQPQHF
few TRBJ2-7 TRBV12-3/TRBV12-4 . TGTGCCAGCAGTTACTCGGCCCCCGAGGTTAACTACGAGCAGTACTTC CASSYSAPEVNYEQYF
. TRBJ1-5 TRBV11-2 . TGTGCCAGCAGTTACTCGATGGGGCGCAGGAATAGCAATCAGCCCCAGCATTTT CASSYSMGRRNSNQPQHF
. TRBJ2-7 TRBV7-8 TRBD2 TGTGCCAGCAGCATTAGCGGGGGGCACTCCTACGAGCAGTACTTC CASSISGGHSYEQYF
many TRBJ1-2 TRBV29-1 TRBD1 TGCAGCGTTGCCCAGGGACAGGGACACTATGGCTACACCTTC CSVAQGQGHYGYTF
once TRBJ2-3 TRBV7-2 . TGTGCCAGCAGCTGGGGGATAGATACGCAGTATTTT CASSWGIDTQYF
many TRBJ1-6 TRBV6-5 TRBD1 TGTGCCAGCAGTTCATCTCAGGGGGTAGGGTCACCCCTCCACTTT CASSSSQGVGSPLHF
few TRBJ2-7 TRBV19 . TGTGCCAGTAGTATAGGCGCCAACTCCTACGAGCAGTACTTC CASSIGANSYEQYF
. TRBJ1-1 TRBV15 TRBD1 TGTGCCACCAGCAGTGCAGGGCAGGGGGCTCGAGCTTTCTTT CATSSAGQGARAFF
. TRBJ1-2 TRBV19 TRBD1 TGTGCCAGCAGCCAAACAGGACAGGTGAACTATGGCTACACCTTC CASSQTGQVNYGYTF
. TRBJ1-5 TRBV10-3 TRBD1 TGTGCCATCAGCTCTCAGTGGTGGGGACAGGGGATCGGCCATCGCAATCAGCCCCAGCATTTT CAISSQWWGQGIGHRNQPQHF
. TRBJ1-1 TRBV29-1 . TGCAGCGTGTTCAGGGTGAACACTGAAGCTTTCTTT CSVFRVNTEAFF
. TRBJ1-1 TRBV11-1 . TGTGCCAGCAGCCCGGATATGAACACTGAAGCTTCCTTT CASSPDMNTEASF
few TRBJ2-3 TRBV15 . TGTGCCACCAGCAGGGCAGGGACGGGCGGCACAGATACGCAGTATTTT CATSRAGTGGTDTQYF
many TRBJ2-5 TRBV7-9 . TGTGCCAGCAGCAAGGTCGCAGGGTACCAAGAGACCCAGTACTTC CASSKVAGYQETQYF
. TRBJ2-1 TRBV6-5 TRBD1 TGTGCCATCAGGGGACAGGAAAATGAGCAGTTCTTC CAIRGQENEQFF
many TRBJ1-5 TRBV7-9 . TGTGCCAGCAGCCGGGGGGAAAGCAATCAGCCCCAGCATTTT CASSRGESNQPQHF
. TRBJ1-5 TRBV12-3/TRBV12-4 TRBD1 TGTGCCAGCAGTTTGGGGAGGGGGCCATTACAGCCCCAGCATTTT CASSLGRGPLQPQHF
many TRBJ2-5 TRBV29-1 . TGCAGCGTTGTTACGGTACAGTACCAAGAGACCCAGTACTTC CSVVTVQYQETQYF
many TRBJ1-1 TRBV20-1 . TGCAGTGCTAGGCAGACAGGTTCTAACACTGAAGCTTTCTTT CSARQTGSNTEAFF
few TRBJ1-2 TRBV27 TRBD1 TGTGCCAGCATGAGGGGGCAGGGGTACTATGGCTACACCTTC CASMRGQGYYGYTF
. TRBJ1-6 TRBV7-9 TRBD1 TGTGCCAGCAGGCGTCCCGGGACAGGGCAAGATTCACCCCTCCACTTT CASRRPGTGQDSPLHF
once TRBJ2-6 TRBV11-2 . TGTGCCAGCAGCTTATATAGGGTGTCGGACTCTGGGGCCAACGTCCCGACTTTC CASSLYRVSDSGANVPTF
. TRBJ1-1 TRBV29-1 . TGCAGCCGATCGAACAACCGAGGAGTCAGGACTGAAGCTTTCTTT CSRSNNRGVRTEAFF
once TRBJ2-5 TRBV20-1 TRBD2 TGCAGGGGGGGGGGTTCGAAAGAGACCCAGTACTTC CRGGGSKETQYF
. TRBJ1-6 TRBV14 TRBD1 TGTGCCAGCAGCCTCGGGACAGGGGGCTGGTCACCCCTCCACTTT CASSLGTGGWSPLHF
. TRBJ1-4 TRBV6-2/TRBV6-3 . TGTGCCAGCAGTTTATCCTCGGGGATTCAACTGTTTTTT CASSLSSGIQLFF
few TRBJ1-5 TRBV10-3 . TGTGCCAGCAGTTTACCGGGATCTAGCAATCAGCCCCAGCATTTT CASSLPGSSNQPQHF
many TRBJ1-3 TRBV20-1 . TGCAGTGCGCCAGACGACTCTGGAAACACCATATATTTT CSAPDDSGNTIYF
many TRBJ2-2 TRBV7-7 . TGTGCTAGCAGCATCCTTACCGGGGAGCTGTTTTTT CASSILTGELFF
. TRBJ2-7 TRBV7-9 TRBD2 TGTGCCAGCAATGGGCAGCGGGACTACGAGCAGTACTTC CASNGQRDYEQYF
. TRBJ2-2 TRBV7-9 . TGTGCCAGCAGCTTAAAGGGCGGGGCTAGCGGGGAGCTGTTTTTT CASSLKGGASGELFF
. TRBJ1-1 TRBV10-3 TRBD1 TGTGCCATCAGTGAGTCCCCAGGGGGCGCGAGTGAAGCTTTCTTT CAISESPGGASEAFF
many TRBJ1-2 TRBV5-4 TRBD1 TGTGCCAGCAGCCCCGGGACAGGGGTCGACTATGGCTACACCTTC CASSPGTGVDYGYTF
few TRBJ1-4 TRBV7-3 TRBD1 TGTGCCAGCAGCTTTACAGGGGGCCAAGAAAAACTGTTTTTT CASSFTGGQEKLFF
many TRBJ1-2 TRBV9 TRBD1 TGTGCCAGCAGCGTGGCAGGGACAGGGGGCGGATATGGCTACACCTTC CASSVAGTGGGYGYTF
. TRBJ1-2 TRBV29-1 TRBD1 TGCAGCGTTGGGACAGGGACTCGTGGCTACACCTTC CSVGTGTRGYTF